The 18 T cell receptor beta chains listed next were all sequenced from one sample in a study of CD8 T cells in ankylosing spondylitis. Antigen specificity for these receptors is unknown. Study-level findings and limits: What appeared characteristic of ankylosing spondylitis blood was a TCR beta motif of eight highly homologous variants.

TCRdb redid the calling of the 5' RACE reads with MiXCR, one entry per CDR3 protein. The sample lists roughly 670,000 distinct CDR3 sequences, roughly 20% occurring once. Sequences were obtained from blood, either unsorted or a sorted T cell fraction (not recorded which). The source of these receptors is a male donor with ankylosing spondylitis.

The V gene is TRBV20-1, the J gene TRBJ1-1, with D possibly being TRBD1 (5 bases). V was clipped by 1 base and J by 9 bases, with 9 bases between them. CDR3 length: 11 amino acids. Germline V gene data show CDR1 as DFQATT and CDR2 as SNEGSKA (reference sequence). The CDR3 nucleotides are TGCAGTGCTAGAGGGGAGGGGAAAGCTTTCTTT. Its protein is CSARGEGKAFF.

The chain combines TRBV29-1 with TRBJ1-2; 7 nucleotides agree with TRBD1. V gave up 7 bases and J gave up 8 bases; unmatched junction bases: 13. Germline CDR1 reads SQVTM; CDR2 reads ANQGSEA. This CDR3 comprises 13 residues. The CDR3 spells CSALPGGGRGYTF. CDR3 bases: TGCAGCGCCCTACCAGGGGGGGGACGAGGCTACACCTTC.

This clonotype was counted at least ten times. V and J are TRBV7-8 and TRBJ2-7; 7 nucleotides match TRBD2. V shed 5 bases and J 0 bases; nucleotides not matched to a gene: 7. The CDR3 is made up of 15 amino acids. Per the germline V gene, CDR1 is SGHVS and CDR2 is FQNEAQ. CDR3 DNA sequence: TGTGCCAGCAGCGCGAGCGGGATTAGCTCCTACGAGCAGTACTTC. This gives the protein CASSASGISSYEQYF.

The rearrangement links TRBV7-9 to TRBJ2-5, with a tentative D call TRBD1 (6 bases). CDR1 is SEHNR and CDR2 is FQNEAQ in the germline V gene (reference sequence). This CDR3 comprises 15 residues. V was cut by 5 bases and J by 5 bases, with 18 bases left in between. CDR3 coding DNA: TGTGCCAGCAGCCCCCGGGACAATAAGAGGGAGACCCAGTACTTC. Protein product: CASSPRDNKRETQYF.

Remarks on this clonotype: Its ends do not fully match the called genes, so a read error is possible. This rearrangement joins TRBV5-1 to TRBJ2-1; D possibly matches TRBD1 or TRBD2 (5 bases each). The CDR3 is 17 residues long. Per germline, CDR1 SGHRS and CDR2 YFSETQ. Written as DNA, the CDR3 is TGCGCCAGCAGTTTGGGGGTCACGGGGTCGGGGACCAATGAGCAGTTCTTC. It is translated as CASSLGVTGSGTNEQFF.

In its sample, this clonotype was seen a few times. This chain links TRBV4-1 with TRBJ2-4; 7 bases are shared with TRBD2. The CDR3 extends over 16 amino acids. The V gene end was trimmed by 0 bases and the J gene end by 0 bases; junction bases not matched to a gene: 2. Germline CDR1 is MGHRA and CDR2 is YSYEKL. Here the CDR3 reads CASSQEGEGAKNIQYF. For the CDR3, the DNA is TGCGCCAGCAGCCAAGAGGGGGAGGGAGCCAAAAACATTCAGTACTTC.

The rearrangement joins TRBV4-2 to TRBJ1-1, with 7 bases that match TRBD1. This CDR3 has 17 amino acids. Trimming at V came to 3 bases and at J to 3 bases, leaving 13 bases not matched to a gene. The V gene's germline CDR1 is LGHNA and CDR2 YNFKEQ. In nucleotides, the CDR3 is TGTGCCAGCAGCCAGGACACTAATAACAGGGGAGACACTGAAGCTTTCTTT. This sequence encodes CASSQDTNNRGDTEAFF.

The rearrangement joins TRBV20-1 to TRBJ2-3, with TRBD2 identical over 10 bases. Unmatched junction bases numbered 7, after V lost 4 bases and J lost 3 bases. Germline CDR1 reads DFQATT; CDR2 reads SNEGSKA (reference sequence). The CDR3 has 15 residues. This CDR3 reads CSATQREGQTDTQYF. The CDR3 nucleotides read TGCAGTGCTACCCAGCGGGAGGGCCAGACAGATACGCAGTATTTT.

The chain has TRBV7-3 and TRBJ2-1; tentatively, D is TRBD2 (5 bases). The CDR3 runs 13 residues. V was pared by 5 bases and J by 8 bases, with 13 bases between. Germline values: CDR1 SGHTA, CDR2 FQGTGA. The CDR3 sequence is CASSASGWDEQFF. Here the CDR3 DNA reads TGTGCCAGCAGCGCGAGCGGCTGGGATGAGCAGTTCTTC.

The gene calls are TRBV5-1 and TRBJ1-1; TRBD1 aligns across 7 bases. V lost 4 bases to trimming and J lost 0 bases; unmatched junction nucleotides: 6. The CDR3 covers 15 residues. The germline V gene has CDR1 SGHRS and CDR2 YFSETQ. The CDR3: CASSPEGQLNTEAFF. As DNA, the CDR3 is TGCGCCAGCAGCCCGGAGGGACAGTTGAACACTGAAGCTTTCTTT.

As regards this clonotype: This CDR3 fails to terminate in the conserved phenylalanine or tryptophan, so it likely reflects a read error. The rearrangement uses TRBV6-5 and TRBJ1-2; D possibly corresponds to TRBD1 (6 bases). The V end was cut by 6 bases, the J end by 5 bases, with 10 bases between. The CDR3 is 12 amino acids. CDR1 MNHEY and CDR2 SVGAGI come from the germline V gene. The CDR3 here is CASRDSVYGYTI. The CDR3 nucleotides are TGTGCCAGCAGGGACAGCGTATATGGCTACACCATC.

A remark on this clonotype: One junction end does not reproduce the germline sequence, and a read error may be involved. The rearrangement links TRBV28 to TRBJ2-7; D ambiguous. The CDR3 contains 12 residues. Germline CDR1 and CDR2: MDHEN and SYDVKM. The CDR3 coding sequence is TGTGCCACCAGTTGGGGTAGGTACGAGCAGTACTTC. Residues: CATSWGRYEQYF.

This clonotype was detected many times. The rearrangement uses TRBV18 and TRBJ1-1, with D possibly TRBD1 on 5 matching bases. The V gene lost 3 bases and the J gene lost 0 bases, with 14 bases spanning the gap. The CDR3 totals 16 residues. Germline values: CDR1 KGHSH, CDR2 LQKENI. CDR3 bases: TGTGCCAGCTCACCGGGACGCAGCCCAATGAACACTGAAGCTTTCTTT. It specifies CASSPGRSPMNTEAFF.

The chain carries TRBV11-2 and TRBJ2-7; no clear D gene. The CDR3 has 14 amino acids. Deletions cut 3 bases from V and 0 bases from J, with 9 bases between. The germline V gene encodes CDR1 SGHAT and CDR2 FQNNGV. The CDR3 loop reads CASSFSIPSYEQYF. The CDR3, as DNA: TGTGCCAGCAGCTTCTCCATTCCCTCCTACGAGCAGTACTTC. Drawing the rest from reference TRBV11-2 and TRBJ2-7, the complete variable domain is EAGVAQSPRYKIIEKRQSVAFWCNPISGHATLYWYQQILGQGPKLLIQFQNNGVVDDSQLPKDRFSAERLKGVDSTLKIQPAKLEDSAVYLCASSFSIPSYEQYFGPGTRLTVT.

CDR3 sequence: CASSSADGNTIYF. In DNA form, the CDR3 reads TGCGCCAGCAGCTCGGCGGATGGAAACACCATATATTTT. The chain recombines TRBV5-1 with TRBJ1-3, with D hard to call. V dropped 3 bases and J dropped 3 bases, with 7 bases sitting between them. CDR1 is SGHRS, CDR2 YFSETQ, per germline. The CDR3 totals 13 residues. The whole variable domain, remainder taken from reference TRBV5-1 and TRBJ1-3, is KAGVTQTPRYLIKTRGQQVTLSCSPISGHRSVSWYQQTPGQGLQFLFEYFSETQRNKGNFPGRFSGRQFSNSRSEMNVSTLELGDSALYLCASSSADGNTIYFGEGSWLTVV.

This clonotype came up many times. J is TRBJ2-7 and V is TRBV12-1; the D call in the table, TRBD1, was not verified against the DNA. TRBV12-1 is a pseudogene locus. This CDR3 comprises 15 residues. This CDR3 reads CASSLDREDPYEQYF. As DNA, the CDR3 is TGTGCCAGCAGCTTGGACAGGGAGGACCCCTACGAGCAGTACTTC.

This clonotype was seen only a few times. The chain carries TRBV7-8 and TRBJ2-4; no clear D gene. Germline values: CDR1 SGHVS, CDR2 FQNEAQ. This CDR3 is 15 amino acids long. Trimming took 4 bases from V and 5 from J, leaving 15 bases between them. In DNA form, the CDR3 reads TGTGCCAGCAGCTCCAGGCTTCAGAGTGAAAACATTCAGTACTTC. This encodes CASSSRLQSENIQYF. Full variable domain (outside the CDR3, taken from reference TRBV7-8 and TRBJ2-4): GAGVSQSPRYKVAKRGQDVALRCDPISGHVSLFWYQQALGQGPEFLTYFQNEAQLDKSGLPSDRFFAERPEGSVSTLKIQRTQQEDSAVYLCASSSRLQSENIQYFGAGTRLSVL.

This clonotype was observed a few times. The J gene is TRBJ1-3, the V gene TRBV29-1; 8 nucleotides match TRBD1. Germline assignment: CDR1 SQVTM and CDR2 ANQGSEA. The CDR3 spans 16 residues. V was pared by 7 bases and J by 0 bases, with 11 bases of the junction left unmatched. DNA for the CDR3: TGCAGCGCCCGCCCCGGACAGGGTAACTCTGGAAACACCATATATTTT. Its translation: CSARPGQGNSGNTIYF.